The TCR beta chain described here comes from a study of PD-L1 blockade in urothelial cancer. TCRdb's copy holds only in-frame clones and misses some; the assay was immunoSEQ multiplex PCR. Here the sample spans under 130,000 clones, 70% to 90% being singletons. In its sample, this clone was seen a few times. Trimming removed 4 bases from V and 11 bases from J, with 9 bases in between. Germline V CDR1 and CDR2: MGHRA, YSYEKL. This CDR3 has 12 residues. This chain uses TRBV4-1 with TRBJ1-6, with D tentatively TRBD1 (5 bases). This sequence originates from a man in his fifties with urothelial cancer. Sequencing used PBMCs, obtained around atezolizumab (anti-PD-L1) treatment. The CDR3 DNA is TGCGCCAGCAGCCGGGGGGAGGCACCCCTCCACTTT. Translated, it gives CASSRGEAPLHF.